The 25 T cell receptor beta chains listed next were all sequenced from one sample in a study of cytomegalovirus exposure and HLA in healthy donors. The PCR employed 60 Vbeta primers together with 13 Jbeta primers. TCRdb keeps only in-frame clones here, not all; method: immunoSEQ multiplex PCR. The table lists 200,000 to 250,000 clones, 65% to 85% of them singletons. Source material: PBMCs. The receptor set was obtained from a boy between 2 and 10 years old in good health and CMV-seronegative.

In this sample, this clone turned up a few times. This chain links TRBV5-1 with TRBJ2-7; 12 nucleotides line up with TRBD2. The CDR3 is 15 residues long. V shed 4 bases, J shed 2 bases, and the junction held 4 bases outside the gene matches. The germline V gene encodes CDR1 SGHRS and CDR2 YFSETQ. The chain's CDR3 is CASSAGLAGTYEQYF. The CDR3 DNA reads as TGCGCCAGCAGCGCCGGACTAGCGGGAACCTACGAGCAGTACTTC.

The V call is TRBV4-2, the J call TRBJ2-5; 7 positions agree with TRBD2. The DNA end is a closer match to TRBJ2-7, so the J assignment may be wrong. CDR3 length equals 15 residues. From germline, CDR1 is LGHNA and CDR2 YNFKEQ. CDR3 protein: CASSPGLGSSYEQYF. DNA of the CDR3: TGTGCCAGCAGCCCTGGACTAGGGTCTTCCTACGAGCAGTACTTC.

This CDR3 is CAWTTGDSGNTIYF. CDR3 sequence (DNA): TGTGCCTGGACCACAGGGGATTCTGGAAACACCATATATTTT. The V call is TRBV30, the J call TRBJ1-3, with 7 bases that match TRBD1. Germline V gives CDR1 GTSNPN, CDR2 SVGIG (reference sequence). CDR3 length equals 14 residues. V was clipped by 4 bases and J by 1 base; unmatched bases: 4.

In this sample, this clone turned up a few times. The chain links TRBV6-1 to TRBJ1-5, with D uncertain. Trimming stripped 6 bases from V and 2 bases from J, with 14 bases between. The CDR3 runs to 15 residues. CDR1 and CDR2 (germline): MNHNS, SASEGT. The CDR3 DNA reads as TGTGCCAGCAGAAGTGGGGAGTTGGGCAATCAGCCCCAGCATTTT. The encoded protein is CASRSGELGNQPQHF.

V gene TRBV5-1 combines with J gene TRBJ2-7, with D perhaps TRBD1 (5 bases). The V gene lost 2 bases and the J gene lost 4 bases, with 13 bases spanning the gap. The CDR3 loop spans 14 amino acids. Germline loops: CDR1 SGHRS, CDR2 YFSETQ. The CDR3 DNA reads as TGCGCCAGCAGCTTCGGTCAGGGTGGGTACGAGCAGTACTTC. Amino acids: CASSFGQGGYEQYF.

The chain employs TRBV14 and TRBJ2-3; 9 nucleotides agree with TRBD1. Germline trimming cut 6 bases from V and 2 bases from J; bases unmatched to any gene: 3. The CDR3 has 14 residues. Germline loops: CDR1 SGHDN, CDR2 FVKESK. CDR3: CASRRTGVTDTQYF. CDR3 bases: TGTGCCAGCAGGAGGACAGGGGTCACAGATACGCAGTATTTT. The full variable domain, its missing parts supplied by reference TRBV14 and TRBJ2-3, is EAGVTQFPSHSVIEKGQTVTLRCDPISGHDNLYWYRRVMGKEIKFLLHFVKESKQDESGMPNNRFLAERTGGTYSTLKVQPAELEDSGVYFCASRRTGVTDTQYFGPGTRLTVL.

This clone occurred once. The gene calls are TRBV11-2 and TRBJ2-2, with D perhaps TRBD2 (6 bases). V gave up 5 bases and J gave up 1 base, with 20 bases separating them. CDR1 SGHAT and CDR2 FQNNGV come from the germline V gene. The CDR3 is made up of 18 amino acids. The CDR3 nucleotides read TGTGCCAGCAGCCCCCGAGTTATGCGGCGGGGGAACACCGGGGAGCTGTTTTTT. The encoded protein is CASSPRVMRRGNTGELFF.

This clone was observed a single time. This chain uses TRBV10-3 with TRBJ2-7; TRBD1 aligns across 8 bases. The V gene's germline CDR1 is ENHRY and CDR2 SYGVKD. The CDR3 spans 13 residues. V gave up 8 bases and J gave up 4 bases; unmatched junction bases: 7. In DNA, the CDR3 is TGTGCCATCGGGCGGGACAGGAAATACGAGCAGTACTTC. This sequence encodes CAIGRDRKYEQYF.

V usage is TRBV10-1 and J usage is TRBJ2-3; 8 nucleotides agree with TRBD2. This CDR3 contains 16 residues. Germline assignment: CDR1 WNHNN and CDR2 SYGVQD (reference sequence). J gave up 1 base and V 6 bases, and 9 bases lay outside the gene matches. CDR3 sequence: CASSPLRAGGTDTQYF. For the CDR3, the DNA is TGCGCCAGCAGCCCCTTGCGAGCGGGGGGCACAGATACGCAGTATTTT.

The genes are TRBV19 and TRBJ1-1; D is unclear. Germline V lookup: CDR1 LNHDA, CDR2 SQIVND (reference sequence). V lost 7 bases to trimming and J lost 1 base, with 10 bases between them. CDR3 length: 13 amino acids. CDR3 residues: CASTLGGNTEAFF. CDR3 DNA sequence: TGTGCCAGTACCCTAGGCGGGAACACTGAAGCTTTCTTT.

This clone was seen just once. The identical CDR3 is also encoded by other nucleotide sequences in the sample. V and J are TRBV4-1 and TRBJ1-6; 11 bases align to TRBD1. Trimming cost V 6 bases and J 10 bases; bases outside gene matches: 8. This CDR3 comprises 15 residues. CDR1 and CDR2 (germline): MGHRA, YSYEKL. The CDR3 region is CASSGPGQGGSPLHF. The CDR3 DNA reads as TGCGCCAGCAGTGGGCCGGGACAGGGGGGCTCACCCCTCCACTTT.

V is TRBV9 and J is TRBJ2-3; TRBD1 might be the D (5 bases). Between the trimmed V and J ends, which lost 0 bases and 6 bases, there was a span of 8 bases. Germline V gene sequence: CDR1 SGDLS, CDR2 YYNGEE. The CDR3 covers 13 residues. The CDR3 loop reads CASSVEGRDTQYF. The CDR3 DNA sequence: TGTGCCAGCAGCGTAGAGGGGCGGGATACGCAGTATTTT.

The rearrangement joins TRBV6-5 to TRBJ1-2, with TRBD1 as a possible D gene (5 bases). Germline V gives CDR1 MNHEY, CDR2 SVGAGI. This CDR3 contains 12 residues. Trimming pared 4 bases from V and 7 bases from J, leaving 10 bases between. The CDR3 coding sequence is TGTGCCAGCAGTTTAGGGGTCGGTGGCTACACCTTC. Translation: CASSLGVGGYTF.

The chain combines TRBV9 with TRBJ1-1; tentatively, D is TRBD1 (5 bases). CDR3 size: 16 residues. Germline CDR1 SGDLS, CDR2 YYNGEE. Deletions cut 4 bases from V and 4 bases from J, with 20 bases between. The CDR3 DNA reads TGTGCCAGCAGCTCCCCCACAATCGGGGGTTGCACTGAAGCTTTCTTT. The encoded protein is CASSSPTIGGCTEAFF. Combining the CDR3 with reference TRBV9 and TRBJ1-1 gives the whole variable domain DSGVTQTPKHLITATGQRVTLRCSPRSGDLSVYWYQQSLDQGLQFLIQYYNGEERAKGNILERFSAQQFPDLHSELNLSSLELGDSALYFCASSSPTIGGCTEAFFGQGTRLTVV.

This chain connects TRBV7-2 to TRBJ1-1; D is possibly TRBD1 (6 bases). V lost 4 bases to trimming and J lost 5 bases, with 14 bases between them. The CDR3 runs to 14 residues. CDR1 SGHTA and CDR2 FQGNSA come from the germline V gene. The CDR3 sequence: CASSWQGRGTEAFF. CDR3 DNA sequence: TGTGCCAGCAGCTGGCAGGGGAGGGGAACTGAAGCTTTCTTT.

The chain links TRBV4-1 to TRBJ1-2; D uncertain. In germline, CDR1 is MGHRA, CDR2 YSYEKL. This CDR3 region has 14 residues. V was shortened by 3 bases and J by 4 bases, with 12 bases between the two germline ends. The CDR3: CASSHLSGLYGYTF. CDR3 in DNA: TGCGCCAGCAGCCATTTGTCCGGTCTCTATGGCTACACCTTC.

The chain joins TRBV5-1 to TRBJ1-1; D gene ambiguous. In germline, CDR1 is SGHRS, CDR2 YFSETQ. The CDR3 totals 12 residues. V was trimmed by 0 bases and J by 11 bases, leaving 11 bases between them. CDR3 sequence (DNA): TGCGCCAGCAGCTTGGGCGGGGAGACGGCTTTCTTT. The encoded protein is CASSLGGETAFF.

The chain employs TRBV6-4 and TRBJ2-7, with 9 bases identical to TRBD1. Germline V CDR1 and CDR2: MRHNA, SNTAGT. V shed 6 bases and J 6 bases; nucleotides not matched to a gene: 6. The CDR3 is 13 amino acids. In DNA, the CDR3 is TGTGCCAGCAGCGCCGGGACAGGGAGCGAGCAGTACTTC. Translated, it gives CASSAGTGSEQYF.

Here the CDR3 DNA reads TGCGCCAGCAGCCCAGGGGGGTGGGATACGCAGTATTTT. Its translation: CASSPGGWDTQYF. V and J are TRBV5-1 and TRBJ2-3, with D maybe TRBD1 (7 bases). The V gene's germline CDR1 is SGHRS and CDR2 YFSETQ. The ends were cut back, 4 bases at V and 6 bases at J, with 12 bases in the middle. This CDR3 is 13 amino acids long.

V is TRBV25-1 and J is TRBJ1-5; D is ambiguous. There are 13 residues in the CDR3. V lost 4 bases to trimming and J lost 3 bases, with 7 bases between them. Germline CDR1 is MGHDK and CDR2 is SYGVNS. As DNA, the CDR3 is TGTGCCAGCAGTGCCAATTCCAATCAGCCCCAGCATTTT. Amino acid sequence: CASSANSNQPQHF.

This chain connects TRBV7-9 to TRBJ1-1; a weak D match, TRBD1 (5 bases). This CDR3 region has 15 residues. The germline V gene encodes CDR1 SEHNR and CDR2 FQNEAQ (reference sequence). The ends were cut back, 4 bases at V and 4 bases at J, with 16 bases in the middle. The CDR3 reads CASSSMGGFSTEAFF. The CDR3 coding sequence is TGTGCCAGCAGCTCAATGGGGGGGTTTAGCACTGAAGCTTTCTTT.

The J gene is TRBJ1-1, the V gene TRBV11-2, with TRBD1 matching over 8 bases. J gave up 8 bases and V 3 bases, and 2 bases lay outside the gene matches. The CDR3 loop spans 12 amino acids. Germline assignment: CDR1 SGHAT and CDR2 FQNNGV. The CDR3 region is CASSLDRAEAFF. CDR3 DNA sequence: TGTGCCAGCAGCTTGGACAGGGCAGAAGCTTTCTTT.

This rearrangement joins TRBV5-6 to TRBJ1-4; D unresolved. The CDR3 extends over 14 amino acids. With 0 bases removed from V and 8 bases from J, the gap between germline ends came to 11 bases. The germline gives CDR1 SGHDT, CDR2 YYEEEE. CDR3 amino acids: CASSLALRGEKLFF. Written as DNA, the CDR3 is TGTGCCAGCAGCTTGGCCCTGAGAGGCGAAAAACTGTTTTTT.

This clone was counted between two and nine times. The rearrangement joins TRBV4-1 to TRBJ2-1; TRBD2 might be the D (5 bases). This CDR3 has 16 residues. The V end was cut by 1 base, the J end by 7 bases, with 17 bases between. CDR1 is MGHRA and CDR2 is YSYEKL in the germline V gene. CDR3 nucleotides: TGCGCCAGCAGCCAAGTCTGGACTTACGGGCTAAATGAGCAGTTCTTC. It codes for CASSQVWTYGLNEQFF.

The chain has TRBV7-9 and TRBJ1-1; D gene uncertain. V lost 6 bases and J 5 bases, leaving 13 bases between the germline ends. The CDR3 consists of 13 residues. Germline V CDR1 and CDR2: SEHNR, FQNEAQ (reference sequence). The CDR3 protein is CASRSFVETEAFF. Here the CDR3 DNA reads TGTGCCAGCAGGTCCTTCGTTGAGACTGAAGCTTTCTTT.